This T cell receptor (beta chain) was observed in a study of shared clonotypes between healthy human individuals. Trimming cost V 4 bases and J 4 bases; bases outside gene matches: 11. There are 16 residues in the CDR3. Germline assignment: CDR1 SGDLS and CDR2 YYNGEE. Sequencing was performed with immunoSEQ multiplex PCR; in TCRdb, only in-frame clones are kept and a portion is missing. The sample holds hundreds of thousands of clones, about 96% seen once. The chain joins TRBV9 to TRBJ2-1; TRBD2 agrees at 7 bases. Sequencing was performed on naive CD4+ T cells sorted from blood. Stated subset: CD45RA+ positively selected. This TCR was recovered from a woman aged 25 to 45 in good health. The CDR3 sequence is CASSTTSDSSYNEQFF. CDR3 DNA sequence: TGTGCCAGCAGCACAACTAGCGATTCCTCTTACAATGAGCAGTTCTTC.